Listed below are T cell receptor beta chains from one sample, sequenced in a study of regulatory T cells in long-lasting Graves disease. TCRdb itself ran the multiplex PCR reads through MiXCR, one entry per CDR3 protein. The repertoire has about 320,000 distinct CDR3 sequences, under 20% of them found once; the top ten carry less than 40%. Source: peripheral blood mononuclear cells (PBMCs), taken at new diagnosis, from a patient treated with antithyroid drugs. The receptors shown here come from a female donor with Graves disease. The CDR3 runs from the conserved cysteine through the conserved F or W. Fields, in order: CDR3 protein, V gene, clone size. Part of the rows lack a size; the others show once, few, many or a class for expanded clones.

CASSLARQGETQYF	TRBV7-7	few
CASTGTGWDTDTQYF	TRBV27	once
CASSKQTGGRGEQFF	TRBV27	many
CASSVADSTLNTEAFF	TRBV9	many
CAIIRTSGSRTGELFF	TRBV10-3	-
CASTEQAFATNEKLFF	TRBV7-8	-
CAWGGPGTQETQYF	TRBV30	-
CASSNRGRISTEAFF	TRBV27	-
CASSPSGGRVNEQFF	TRBV12-3/TRBV12-4	once
CASSSKGYSNQPQHF	TRBV12-3/TRBV12-4	-
CASNRQGPGQPQHF	TRBV6-1	many
CSAKLPWTGSTNEKLFF	TRBV20-1	many
CASSLLALAANEQFF	TRBV11-2	-
CASSVGLAGFSSYNEQFF	TRBV9	many
CATSRATTNEKLFF	TRBV15	many
CASSPWTEETQYF	TRBV19	-
CASRGGLAVSYNEQFF	TRBV6-1	-
CASSLAGTGYYEQYF	TRBV7-9	many
CASSDRGIVAEAFF	TRBV2	many
CASGFGDRPHNEQFF	TRBV12-5	many
CASSQDNQFPLAGGPEPIHYGYTF	TRBV4-2	few
CASRSGADGAGELFF	TRBV10-3	-
CASSLNFEENTIYF	TRBV11-2	many
CASSLDRMDTQYF	TRBV11-2	many
CASSLDRTKAFF	TRBV7-9	-
CASSSGIYEQYF	TRBV13	many
CSAPLDPRQGVNTEAFF	TRBV29-1	-
CASSRTGGLGDTGELFF	TRBV27	many
CASSIPGPGELFF	TRBV27	many
CASRALTNTGELFF	TRBV3-1	-
CASSPWIERGEQYF	TRBV9	-
CASLGGSSSYNEQFF	TRBV27	many
CSVGNGNEQFF	TRBV29-1	many
CSAKGSYNEQFF	TRBV20-1	many
CASSLGWRDIQYF	TRBV12-3/TRBV12-4	few
CSARTGGPGETQYF	TRBV20-1	many